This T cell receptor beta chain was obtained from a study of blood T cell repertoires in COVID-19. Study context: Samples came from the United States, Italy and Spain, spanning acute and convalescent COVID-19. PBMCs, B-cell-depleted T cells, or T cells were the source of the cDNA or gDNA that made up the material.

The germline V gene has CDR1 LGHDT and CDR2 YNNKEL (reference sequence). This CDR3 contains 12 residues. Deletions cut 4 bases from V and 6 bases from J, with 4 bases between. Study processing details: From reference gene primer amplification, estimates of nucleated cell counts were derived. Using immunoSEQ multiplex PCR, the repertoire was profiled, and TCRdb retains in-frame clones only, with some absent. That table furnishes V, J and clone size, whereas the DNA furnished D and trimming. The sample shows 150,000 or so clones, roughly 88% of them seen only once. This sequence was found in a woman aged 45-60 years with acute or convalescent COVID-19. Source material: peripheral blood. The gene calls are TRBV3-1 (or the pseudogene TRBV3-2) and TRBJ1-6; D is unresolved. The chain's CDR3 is CASSPPNSPLHF. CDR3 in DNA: TGTGCCAGCAGCCCTCCTAATTCACCCCTCCACTTT.